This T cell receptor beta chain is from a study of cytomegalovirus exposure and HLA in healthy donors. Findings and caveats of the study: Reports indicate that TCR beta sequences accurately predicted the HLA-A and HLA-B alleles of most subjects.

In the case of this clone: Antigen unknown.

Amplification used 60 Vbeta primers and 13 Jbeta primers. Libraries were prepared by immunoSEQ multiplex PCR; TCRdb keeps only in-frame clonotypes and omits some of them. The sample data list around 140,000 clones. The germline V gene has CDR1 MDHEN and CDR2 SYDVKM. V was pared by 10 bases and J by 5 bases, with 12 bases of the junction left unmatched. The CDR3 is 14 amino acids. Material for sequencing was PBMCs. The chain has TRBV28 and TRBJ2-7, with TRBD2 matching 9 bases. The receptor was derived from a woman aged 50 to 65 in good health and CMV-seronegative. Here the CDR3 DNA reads TGTGCCACCTCGTATGGCGGGGGGGGGAACGAGCAGTACTTC. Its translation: CATSYGGGGNEQYF.